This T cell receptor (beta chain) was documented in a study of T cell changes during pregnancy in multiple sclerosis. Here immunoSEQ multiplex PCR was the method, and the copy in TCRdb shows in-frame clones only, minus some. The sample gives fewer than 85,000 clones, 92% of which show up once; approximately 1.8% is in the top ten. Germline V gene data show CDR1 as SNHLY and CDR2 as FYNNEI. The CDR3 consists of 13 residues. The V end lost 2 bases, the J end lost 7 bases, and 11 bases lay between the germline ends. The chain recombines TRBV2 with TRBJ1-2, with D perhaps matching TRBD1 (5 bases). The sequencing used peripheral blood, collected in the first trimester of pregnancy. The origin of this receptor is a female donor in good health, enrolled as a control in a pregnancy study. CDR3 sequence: CASSESQGGGYTF. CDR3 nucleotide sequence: TGTGCCAGCAGTGAAAGTCAGGGCGGTGGCTACACCTTC.